The 5 T cell receptor beta chains in this list originate from one sample, sequenced in a study of Ad26.COV2.S vaccination and SARS-CoV-2 variants. Repertoires were generated with immunoSEQ multiplex PCR, while TCRdb's copy carries only in-frame clones and drops some. Among hundreds of thousands of clones listed, roughly 90% were seen once. Treatment in this sample: some 20 received Ad26.COV2.S at low or high dose, single or two shots; about 5 received placebo; per-sample allocation not given. Following the first vaccine or placebo injection, samples were taken on day 63. Specimen: peripheral blood, collected in a trial of Ad26.COV2.S vaccine versus placebo. Receptor source: a person aged 18-60 years who received the Ad26.COV2.S COVID-19 vaccine or a placebo.

The genes are TRBV19 and TRBJ1-4, with 10 bases matching TRBD1. Germline V lookup: CDR1 LNHDA, CDR2 SQIVND (reference sequence). This CDR3 has 13 amino acids. J lost 7 bases, V lost 7 bases, and 3 bases had no gene match. The CDR3 DNA sequence: TGTGCCAGTACCCGGGACAGGGGTGAAAAACTGTTTTTT. Protein: CASTRDRGEKLFF.

Comment on this clone: Other DNA sequences of this sample code for an identical CDR3. The V and J genes are TRBV6-5 and TRBJ2-7, with D perhaps TRBD2 (7 bases). The ends were cut back, 0 bases at V and 2 bases at J, with 8 bases in the middle. The CDR3 runs to 14 residues. Germline V CDR1 and CDR2: MNHEY, SVGAGI. CDR3: CASSYSGGPYEQYF. The CDR3 DNA follows: TGTGCCAGCAGTTACTCGGGGGGGCCCTACGAGCAGTACTTC.

The rearrangement uses TRBV11-2 and TRBJ2-7; 7 bases match TRBD2. The CDR3 runs to 16 residues. J was trimmed by 4 bases and V by 0 bases; bases with no gene match: 9. Germline V CDR1 and CDR2: SGHAT, FQNNGV. This chain's CDR3 is CASSLDPGLVWYEQYF. As DNA, the CDR3 is TGTGCCAGCAGCTTAGATCCCGGACTAGTCTGGTACGAGCAGTACTTC.

In DNA form, the CDR3 reads TGTGCCAGCACCTATCTGGAGGTGAAATATGGCTACACCTTC. This translates into CASTYLEVKYGYTF. The gene calls are TRBV6-6 and TRBJ1-2; D gene unclear. The CDR3 runs 14 residues. V lost 7 bases to trimming and J lost 5 bases, with 17 bases between them. Germline V lookup: CDR1 MNHNY, CDR2 SVGAGI (reference sequence).

The chain employs TRBV29-1 and TRBJ1-1; no reliable D call. The CDR3 consists of 12 residues. With 4 bases removed from V and 4 bases from J, the gap between germline ends came to 10 bases. The germline V gene has CDR1 SQVTM and CDR2 ANQGSEA. The CDR3 bases are TGCAGCGTTGGGGTCGGGCCCACTGAAGCTTTCTTT. Translated, it gives CSVGVGPTEAFF.